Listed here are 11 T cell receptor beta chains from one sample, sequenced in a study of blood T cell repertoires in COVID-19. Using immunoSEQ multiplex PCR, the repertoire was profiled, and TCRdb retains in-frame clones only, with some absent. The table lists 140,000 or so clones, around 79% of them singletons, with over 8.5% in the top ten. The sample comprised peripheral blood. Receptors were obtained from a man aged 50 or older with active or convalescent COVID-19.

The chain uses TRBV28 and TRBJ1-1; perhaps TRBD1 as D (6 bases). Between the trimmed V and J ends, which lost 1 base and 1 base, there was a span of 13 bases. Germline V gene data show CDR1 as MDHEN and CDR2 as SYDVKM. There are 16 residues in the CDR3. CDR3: CASSLSQGGWNTEAFF. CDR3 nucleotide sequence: TGTGCCAGCAGTTTATCACAGGGAGGGTGGAACACTGAAGCTTTCTTT.

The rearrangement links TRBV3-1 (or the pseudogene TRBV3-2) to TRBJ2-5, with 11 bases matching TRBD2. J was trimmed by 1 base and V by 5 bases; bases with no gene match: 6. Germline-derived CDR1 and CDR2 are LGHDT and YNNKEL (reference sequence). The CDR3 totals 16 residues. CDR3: CASSKYLAGGQETQYF. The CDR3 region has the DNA TGTGCCAGCAGCAAATACCTAGCGGGAGGCCAAGAGACCCAGTACTTC.

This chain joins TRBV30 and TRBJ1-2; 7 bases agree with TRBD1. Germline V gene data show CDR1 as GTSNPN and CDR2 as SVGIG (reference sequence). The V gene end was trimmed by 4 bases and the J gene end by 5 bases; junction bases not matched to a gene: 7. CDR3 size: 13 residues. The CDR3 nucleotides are TGTGCCTGGACCGTAGGGGGACAGTATGGCTACACCTTC. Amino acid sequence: CAWTVGGQYGYTF. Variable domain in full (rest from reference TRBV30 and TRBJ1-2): SQTIHQWPATLVQPVGSPLSLECTVEGTSNPNLYWYRQAAGRGLQLLFYSVGIGQISSEVPQNLSASRPQDRQFILSSKKLLLSDSGFYLCAWTVGGQYGYTFGSGTRLTVV.

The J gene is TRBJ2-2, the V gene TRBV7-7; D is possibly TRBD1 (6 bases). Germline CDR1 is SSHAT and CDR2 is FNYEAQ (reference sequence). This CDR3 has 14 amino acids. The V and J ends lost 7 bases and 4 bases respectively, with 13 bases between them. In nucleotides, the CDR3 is TGTGCCAGCACCATAGAGACAGGCACCGGGGAGCTGTTTTTT. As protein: CASTIETGTGELFF.

CDR3 in DNA: TGCGCCAGCAGCGCGGGACAGGGCGGTTATGGCTACACCTTC. Encoded protein: CASSAGQGGYGYTF. The chain links TRBV5-1 to TRBJ1-2; 9 bases line up with TRBD1. CDR3 length: 14 amino acids. Germline loops: CDR1 SGHRS, CDR2 YFSETQ. After removal of 4 bases from V and 5 bases from J, the junction contained 6 bases not matched to a gene.

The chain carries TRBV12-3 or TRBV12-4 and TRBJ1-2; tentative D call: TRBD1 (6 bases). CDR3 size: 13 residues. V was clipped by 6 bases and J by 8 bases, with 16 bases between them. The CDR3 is CASSFPGVRGYTF. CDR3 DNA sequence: TGTGCCAGCAGCTTCCCAGGGGTCCGGGGCTACACCTTC.

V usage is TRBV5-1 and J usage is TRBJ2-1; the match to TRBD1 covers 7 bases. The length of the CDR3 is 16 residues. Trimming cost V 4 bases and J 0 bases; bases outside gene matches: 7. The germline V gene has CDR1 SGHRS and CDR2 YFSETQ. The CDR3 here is CASSPITGDSYNEQFF. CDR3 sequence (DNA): TGCGCCAGCAGCCCGATTACAGGGGACTCCTACAATGAGCAGTTCTTC.

The CDR3 loop is CASSSPQGASYEQYF. The CDR3 DNA is TGTGCCAGCAGTTCCCCACAGGGGGCCTCCTACGAGCAGTACTTC. The rearrangement links TRBV27 to TRBJ2-7, with TRBD1 matching over 9 bases. The CDR3 extends over 15 amino acids. V was pared by 4 bases and J by 0 bases, with 4 bases of the junction left unmatched. Germline CDR1 reads MNHEY; CDR2 reads SMNVEV (reference sequence).

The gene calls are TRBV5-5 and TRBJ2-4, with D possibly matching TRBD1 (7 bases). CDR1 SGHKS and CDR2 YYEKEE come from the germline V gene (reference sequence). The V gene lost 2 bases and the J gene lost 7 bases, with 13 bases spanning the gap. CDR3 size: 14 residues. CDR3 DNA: TGTGCCAGCAGCTTTGCGACAGGGAGGAACATTCAGTACTTC. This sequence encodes CASSFATGRNIQYF.

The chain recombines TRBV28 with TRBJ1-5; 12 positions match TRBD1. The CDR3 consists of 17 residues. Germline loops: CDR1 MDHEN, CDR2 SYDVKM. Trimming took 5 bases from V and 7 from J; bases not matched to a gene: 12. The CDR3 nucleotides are TGTGCCAGCAGTCCACCGCTCGGGACAGGGGGCCTCCAGCCCCAGCATTTT. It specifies CASSPPLGTGGLQPQHF.

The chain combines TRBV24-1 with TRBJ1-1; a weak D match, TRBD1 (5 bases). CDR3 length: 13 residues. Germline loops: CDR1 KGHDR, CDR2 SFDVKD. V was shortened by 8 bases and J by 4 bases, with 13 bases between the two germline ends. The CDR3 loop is CATKTRVSTEAFF. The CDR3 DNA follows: TGTGCCACCAAAACCAGGGTAAGCACTGAAGCTTTCTTT.